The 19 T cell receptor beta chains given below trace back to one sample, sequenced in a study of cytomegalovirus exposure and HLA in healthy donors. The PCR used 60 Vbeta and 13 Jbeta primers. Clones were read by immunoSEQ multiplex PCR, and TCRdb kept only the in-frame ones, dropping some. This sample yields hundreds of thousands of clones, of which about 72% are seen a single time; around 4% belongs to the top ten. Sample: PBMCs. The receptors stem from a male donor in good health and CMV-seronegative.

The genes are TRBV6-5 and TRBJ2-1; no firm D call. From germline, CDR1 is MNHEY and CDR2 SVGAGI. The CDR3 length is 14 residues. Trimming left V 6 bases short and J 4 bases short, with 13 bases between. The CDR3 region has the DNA TGTGCCAGCAGCTATAGGAGTGGTTACAATGAGCAGTTCTTC. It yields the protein CASSYRSGYNEQFF.

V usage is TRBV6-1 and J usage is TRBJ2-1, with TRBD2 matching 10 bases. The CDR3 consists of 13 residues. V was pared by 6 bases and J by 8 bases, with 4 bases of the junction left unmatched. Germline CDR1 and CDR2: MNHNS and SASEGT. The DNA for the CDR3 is TGTGCCAGCAGGACTAGCGGGCTACATGAGCAGTTCTTC. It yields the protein CASRTSGLHEQFF.

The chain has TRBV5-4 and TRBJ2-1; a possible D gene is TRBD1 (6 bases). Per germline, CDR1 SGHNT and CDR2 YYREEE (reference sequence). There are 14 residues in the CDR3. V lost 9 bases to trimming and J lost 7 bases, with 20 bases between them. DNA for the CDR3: TGTGCCACCTCCAGGGGAGAGGGGTTGAATGAGCAGTTCTTC. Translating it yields CATSRGEGLNEQFF.

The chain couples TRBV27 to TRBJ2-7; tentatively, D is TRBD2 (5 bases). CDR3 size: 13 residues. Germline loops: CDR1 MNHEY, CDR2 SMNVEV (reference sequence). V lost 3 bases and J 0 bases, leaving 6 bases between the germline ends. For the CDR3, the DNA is TGTGCCAGCAGTTTCGGGGTCTCCTACGAGCAGTACTTC. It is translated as CASSFGVSYEQYF.

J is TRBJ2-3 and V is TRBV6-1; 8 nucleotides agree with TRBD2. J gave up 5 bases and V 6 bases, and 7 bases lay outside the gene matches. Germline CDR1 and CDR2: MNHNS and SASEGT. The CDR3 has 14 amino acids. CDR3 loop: CASRNRGGGDTQYF. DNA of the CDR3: TGTGCCAGCAGAAACCGGGGGGGTGGAGATACGCAGTATTTT.

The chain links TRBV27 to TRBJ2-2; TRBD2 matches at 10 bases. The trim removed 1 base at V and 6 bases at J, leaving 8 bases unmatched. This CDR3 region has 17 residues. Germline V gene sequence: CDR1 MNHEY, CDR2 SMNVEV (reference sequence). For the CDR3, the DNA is TGTGCCAGCAGTTTATTGTCCGGGACTAGCGTTCCCGGGGAGCTGTTTTTT. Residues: CASSLLSGTSVPGELFF.

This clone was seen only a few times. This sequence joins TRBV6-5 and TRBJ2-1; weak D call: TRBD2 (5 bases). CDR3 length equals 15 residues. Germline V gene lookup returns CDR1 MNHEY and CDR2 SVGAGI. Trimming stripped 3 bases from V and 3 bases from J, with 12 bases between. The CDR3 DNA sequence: TGTGCCAGCAGTTATATTCTAGCCGACTACAATGAGCAGTTCTTC. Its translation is CASSYILADYNEQFF.

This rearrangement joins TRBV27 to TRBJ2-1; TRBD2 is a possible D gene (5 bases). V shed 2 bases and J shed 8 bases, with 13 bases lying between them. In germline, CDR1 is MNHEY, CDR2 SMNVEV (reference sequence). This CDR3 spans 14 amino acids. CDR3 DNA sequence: TGTGCCAGCAGTTTAGTGACCGGGATCCATGAGCAGTTCTTC. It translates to CASSLVTGIHEQFF.

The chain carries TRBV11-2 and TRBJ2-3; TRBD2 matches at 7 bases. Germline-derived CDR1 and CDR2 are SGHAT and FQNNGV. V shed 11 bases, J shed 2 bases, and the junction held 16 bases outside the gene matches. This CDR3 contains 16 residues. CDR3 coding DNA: TGTGCCTCAAACCCCATCCCAGCGGGAAACACAGATACGCAGTATTTT. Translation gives CASNPIPAGNTDTQYF. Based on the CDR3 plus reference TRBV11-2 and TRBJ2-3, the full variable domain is EAGVAQSPRYKIIEKRQSVAFWCNPISGHATLYWYQQILGQGPKLLIQFQNNGVVDDSQLPKDRFSAERLKGVDSTLKIQPAKLEDSAVYLCASNPIPAGNTDTQYFGPGTRLTVL.

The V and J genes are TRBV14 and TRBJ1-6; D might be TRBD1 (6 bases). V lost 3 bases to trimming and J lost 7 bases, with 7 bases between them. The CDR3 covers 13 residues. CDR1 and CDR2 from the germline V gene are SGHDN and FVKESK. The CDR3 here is CASSQQGNSPLHF. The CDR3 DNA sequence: TGTGCCAGCAGCCAGCAGGGGAATTCACCCCTCCACTTT.

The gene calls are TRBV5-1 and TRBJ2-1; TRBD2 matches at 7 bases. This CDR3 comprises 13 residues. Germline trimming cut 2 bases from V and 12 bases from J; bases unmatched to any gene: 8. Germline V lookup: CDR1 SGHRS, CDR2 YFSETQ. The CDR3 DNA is TGCGCCAGCAGCTTCCCCGATGGGGGGGGGCAGTTCTTC. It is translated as CASSFPDGGGQFF.

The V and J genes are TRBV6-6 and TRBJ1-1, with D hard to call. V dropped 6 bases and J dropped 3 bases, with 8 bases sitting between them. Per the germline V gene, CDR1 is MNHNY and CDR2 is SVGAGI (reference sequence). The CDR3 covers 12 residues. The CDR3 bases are TGTGCCAGCAGGAAAGAGGACACTGAAGCTTTCTTT. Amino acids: CASRKEDTEAFF.

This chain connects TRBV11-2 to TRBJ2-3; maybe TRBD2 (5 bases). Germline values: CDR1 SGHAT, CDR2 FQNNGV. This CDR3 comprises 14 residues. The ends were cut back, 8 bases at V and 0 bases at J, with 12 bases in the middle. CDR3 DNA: TGTGCCAGCGCGCGGAGGATGAGCACAGATACGCAGTATTTT. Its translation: CASARRMSTDTQYF.

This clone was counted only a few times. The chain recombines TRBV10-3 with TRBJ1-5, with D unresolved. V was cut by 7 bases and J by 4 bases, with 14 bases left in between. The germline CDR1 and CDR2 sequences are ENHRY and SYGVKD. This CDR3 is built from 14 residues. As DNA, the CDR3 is TGTGCCATCAACGAAGAACTTGCTAATCAGCCCCAGCATTTT. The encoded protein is CAINEELANQPQHF.

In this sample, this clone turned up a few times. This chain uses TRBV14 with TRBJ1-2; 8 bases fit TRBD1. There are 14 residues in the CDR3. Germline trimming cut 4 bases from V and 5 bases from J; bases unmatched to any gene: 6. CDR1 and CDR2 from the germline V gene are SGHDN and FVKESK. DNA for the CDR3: TGTGCCAGCAGCCCCGCAGGGGGCCTATATGGCTACACCTTC. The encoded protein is CASSPAGGLYGYTF.

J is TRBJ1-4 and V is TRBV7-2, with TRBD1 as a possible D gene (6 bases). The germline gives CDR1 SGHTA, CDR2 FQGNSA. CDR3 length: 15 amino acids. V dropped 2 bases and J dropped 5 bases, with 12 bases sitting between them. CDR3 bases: TGTGCCAGCAGCTTACCGGGACAAACAAATGAAAAACTGTTTTTT. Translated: CASSLPGQTNEKLFF.

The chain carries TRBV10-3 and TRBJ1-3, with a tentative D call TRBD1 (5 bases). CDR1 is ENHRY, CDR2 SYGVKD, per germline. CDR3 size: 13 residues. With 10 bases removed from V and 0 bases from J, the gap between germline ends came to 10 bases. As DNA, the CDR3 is TGTGCCACCCGGCAGGGCTCTGGAAACACCATATATTTT. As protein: CATRQGSGNTIYF.

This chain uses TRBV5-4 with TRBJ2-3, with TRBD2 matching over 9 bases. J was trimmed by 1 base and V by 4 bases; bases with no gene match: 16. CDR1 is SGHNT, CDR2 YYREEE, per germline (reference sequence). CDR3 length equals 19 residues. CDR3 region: CASSPLALLAGVGTDTQYF. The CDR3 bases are TGTGCCAGCAGCCCCCTGGCCCTACTAGCGGGCGTCGGCACAGATACGCAGTATTTT.

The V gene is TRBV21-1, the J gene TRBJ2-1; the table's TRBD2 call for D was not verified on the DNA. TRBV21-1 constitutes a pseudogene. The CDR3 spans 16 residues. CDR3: CASSPLNGGSRNEQFF. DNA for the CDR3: TGTGCCAGCAGCCCCCTTAACGGCGGGAGTCGAAATGAGCAGTTCTTC.